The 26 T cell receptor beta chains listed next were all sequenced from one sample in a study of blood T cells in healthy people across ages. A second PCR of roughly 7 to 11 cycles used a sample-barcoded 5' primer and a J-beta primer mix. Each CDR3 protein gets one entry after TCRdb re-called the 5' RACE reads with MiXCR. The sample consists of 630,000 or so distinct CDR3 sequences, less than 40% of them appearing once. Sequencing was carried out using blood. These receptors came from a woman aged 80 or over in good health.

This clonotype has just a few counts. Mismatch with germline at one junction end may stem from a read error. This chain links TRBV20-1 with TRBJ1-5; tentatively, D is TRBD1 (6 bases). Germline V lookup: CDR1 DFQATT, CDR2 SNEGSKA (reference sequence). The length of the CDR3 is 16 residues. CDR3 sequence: CSAGDSRGQDYQPQHF. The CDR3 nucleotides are TGCAGTGCTGGAGATAGTAGGGGACAAGACTATCAGCCCCAGCATTTT.

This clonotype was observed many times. The CDR3 sequence: CASSLLGGSEQFF. The CDR3 region has the DNA TGTGCCAGCAGCTTATTGGGGGGGAGTGAGCAGTTCTTC. This chain connects TRBV7-2 to TRBJ2-1, with 7 positions matching TRBD2. The CDR3 is made up of 13 amino acids. Germline loops: CDR1 SGHTA, CDR2 FQGNSA. V lost 2 bases to trimming and J lost 9 bases; unmatched junction nucleotides: 4.

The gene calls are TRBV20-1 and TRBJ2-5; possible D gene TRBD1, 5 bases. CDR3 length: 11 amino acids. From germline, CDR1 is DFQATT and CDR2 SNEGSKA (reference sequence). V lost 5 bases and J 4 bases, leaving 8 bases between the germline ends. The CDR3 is CSAAGRETQYF. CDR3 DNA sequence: TGCAGTGCTGCAGGGCGAGAGACCCAGTACTTC.

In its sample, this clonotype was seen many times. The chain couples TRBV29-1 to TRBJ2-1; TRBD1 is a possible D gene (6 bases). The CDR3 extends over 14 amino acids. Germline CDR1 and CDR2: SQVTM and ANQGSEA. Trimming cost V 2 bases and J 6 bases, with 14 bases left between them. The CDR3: CSVESAGATNEQFF. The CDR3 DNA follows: TGCAGCGTTGAATCGGCAGGGGCGACCAATGAGCAGTTCTTC.

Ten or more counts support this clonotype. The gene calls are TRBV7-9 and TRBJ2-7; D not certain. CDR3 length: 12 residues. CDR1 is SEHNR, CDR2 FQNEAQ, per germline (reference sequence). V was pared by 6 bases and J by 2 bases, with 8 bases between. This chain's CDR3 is CASSGVTYEQYF. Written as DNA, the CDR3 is TGTGCCAGCAGTGGGGTTACCTACGAGCAGTACTTC.

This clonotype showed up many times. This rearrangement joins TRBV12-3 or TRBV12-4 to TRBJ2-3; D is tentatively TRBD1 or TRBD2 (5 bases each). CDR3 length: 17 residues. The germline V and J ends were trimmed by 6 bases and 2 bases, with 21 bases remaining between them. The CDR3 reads CASSSPGTPKITDTQYF. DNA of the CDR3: TGTGCCAGCAGCTCACCCGGGACCCCAAAGATCACAGATACGCAGTATTTT.

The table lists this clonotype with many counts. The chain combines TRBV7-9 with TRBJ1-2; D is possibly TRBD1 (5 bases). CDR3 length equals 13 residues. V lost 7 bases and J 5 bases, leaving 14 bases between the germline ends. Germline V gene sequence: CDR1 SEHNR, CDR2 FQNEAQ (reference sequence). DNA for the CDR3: TGTGCCAGCACGGGGCCTCCAGATTATGGCTACACCTTC. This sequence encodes CASTGPPDYGYTF.

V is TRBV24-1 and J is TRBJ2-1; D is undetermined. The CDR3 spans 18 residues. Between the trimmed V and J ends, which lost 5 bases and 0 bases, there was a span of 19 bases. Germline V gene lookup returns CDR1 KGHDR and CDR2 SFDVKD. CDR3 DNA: TGTGCCACCAGTGGTCCGAGACGGACCCAGAGCTCCTACAATGAGCAGTTCTTC. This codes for CATSGPRRTQSSYNEQFF.

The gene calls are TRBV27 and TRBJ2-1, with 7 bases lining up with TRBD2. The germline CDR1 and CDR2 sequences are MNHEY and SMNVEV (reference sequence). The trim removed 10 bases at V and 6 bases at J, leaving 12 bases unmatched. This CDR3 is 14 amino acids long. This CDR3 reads CAIASGMRSNEQFF. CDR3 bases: TGTGCCATCGCTAGCGGTATGCGAAGCAATGAGCAGTTCTTC.

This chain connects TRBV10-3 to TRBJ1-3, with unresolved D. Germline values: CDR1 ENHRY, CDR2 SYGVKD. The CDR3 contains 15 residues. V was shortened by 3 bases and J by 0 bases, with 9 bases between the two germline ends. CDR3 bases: TGTGCCATCAGTGACACCGTTAGCTCTGGAAACACCATATATTTT. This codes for CAISDTVSSGNTIYF.

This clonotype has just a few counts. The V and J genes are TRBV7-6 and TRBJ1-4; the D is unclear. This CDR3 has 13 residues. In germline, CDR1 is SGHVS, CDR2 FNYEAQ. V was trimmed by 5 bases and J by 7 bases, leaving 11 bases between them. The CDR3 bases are TGTGCCAGCAGCAGGGAGATGCGTGAAAAACTGTTTTTT. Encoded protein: CASSREMREKLFF.

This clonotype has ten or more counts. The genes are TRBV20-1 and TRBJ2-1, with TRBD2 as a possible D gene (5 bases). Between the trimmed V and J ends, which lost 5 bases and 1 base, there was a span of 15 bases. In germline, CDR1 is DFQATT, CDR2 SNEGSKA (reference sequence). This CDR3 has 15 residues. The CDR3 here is CSAALSGPSYNEQFF. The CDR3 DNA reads TGCAGTGCTGCCTTAAGCGGTCCTTCCTACAATGAGCAGTTCTTC.

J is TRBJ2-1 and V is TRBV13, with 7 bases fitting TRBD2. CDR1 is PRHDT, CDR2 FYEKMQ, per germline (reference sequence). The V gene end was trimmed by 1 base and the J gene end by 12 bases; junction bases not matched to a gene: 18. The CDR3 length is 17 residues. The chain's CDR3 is CASSLVPASGGALGQFF. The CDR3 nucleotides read TGTGCCAGCAGCTTAGTTCCTGCTAGCGGTGGGGCATTGGGGCAGTTCTTC.

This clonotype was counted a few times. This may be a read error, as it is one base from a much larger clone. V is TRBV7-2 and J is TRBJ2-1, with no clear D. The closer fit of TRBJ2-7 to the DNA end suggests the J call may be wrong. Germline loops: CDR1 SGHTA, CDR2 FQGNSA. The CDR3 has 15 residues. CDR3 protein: CASSFRFGSYNEQYF. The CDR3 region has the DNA TGTGCCAGCAGCTTTAGATTCGGCTCCTACAATGAGCAGTACTTC.

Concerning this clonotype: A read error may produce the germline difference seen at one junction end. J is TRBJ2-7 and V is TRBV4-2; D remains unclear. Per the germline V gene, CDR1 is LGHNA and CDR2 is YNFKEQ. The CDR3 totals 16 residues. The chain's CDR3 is CVSSHGDTHLSYEQYF. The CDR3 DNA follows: TGTGTCAGCAGCCACGGAGACACCCATCTCTCCTACGAGCAGTACTTC.

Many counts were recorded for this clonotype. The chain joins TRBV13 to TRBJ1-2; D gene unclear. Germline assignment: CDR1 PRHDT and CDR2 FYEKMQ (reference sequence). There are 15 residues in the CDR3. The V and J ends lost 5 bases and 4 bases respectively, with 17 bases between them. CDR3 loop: CASSPRGQPFYGYTF. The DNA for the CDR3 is TGTGCCAGCAGCCCGAGAGGCCAGCCGTTCTATGGCTACACCTTC.

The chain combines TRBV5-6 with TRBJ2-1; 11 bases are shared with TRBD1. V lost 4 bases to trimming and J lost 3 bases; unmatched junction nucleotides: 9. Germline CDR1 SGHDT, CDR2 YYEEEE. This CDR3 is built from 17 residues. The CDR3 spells CASSAGTGGIDYNEQFF. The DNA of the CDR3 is TGTGCCAGCAGCGCCGGGACAGGGGGGATTGACTACAATGAGCAGTTCTTC.

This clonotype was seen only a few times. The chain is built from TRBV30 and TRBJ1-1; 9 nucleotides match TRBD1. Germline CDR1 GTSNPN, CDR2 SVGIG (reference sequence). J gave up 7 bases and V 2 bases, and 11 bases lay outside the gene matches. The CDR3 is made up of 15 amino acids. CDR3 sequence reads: CAWSSSGTGRDEAFF. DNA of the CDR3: TGTGCCTGGAGTTCCTCGGGGACAGGGAGAGATGAAGCTTTCTTT. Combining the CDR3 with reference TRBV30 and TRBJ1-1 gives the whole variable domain SQTIHQWPATLVQPVGSPLSLECTVEGTSNPNLYWYRQAAGRGLQLLFYSVGIGQISSEVPQNLSASRPQDRQFILSSKKLLLSDSGFYLCAWSSSGTGRDEAFFGQGTRLTVV.

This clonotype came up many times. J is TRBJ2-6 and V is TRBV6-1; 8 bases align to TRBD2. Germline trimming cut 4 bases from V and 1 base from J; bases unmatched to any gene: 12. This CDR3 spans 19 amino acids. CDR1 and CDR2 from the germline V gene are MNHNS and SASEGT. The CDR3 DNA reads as TGTGCCAGCAGTGGCGGGGGGCGCTTCTCGGGGTCTGGGGCCAACGTCCTGACTTTC. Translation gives CASSGGGRFSGSGANVLTF.

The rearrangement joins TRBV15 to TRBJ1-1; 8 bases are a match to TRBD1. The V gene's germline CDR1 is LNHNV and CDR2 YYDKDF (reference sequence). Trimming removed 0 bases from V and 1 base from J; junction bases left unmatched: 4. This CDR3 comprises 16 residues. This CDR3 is CATSRDRTGRNTEAFF. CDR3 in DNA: TGTGCCACCAGCAGAGATAGGACAGGGAGGAACACTGAAGCTTTCTTT.

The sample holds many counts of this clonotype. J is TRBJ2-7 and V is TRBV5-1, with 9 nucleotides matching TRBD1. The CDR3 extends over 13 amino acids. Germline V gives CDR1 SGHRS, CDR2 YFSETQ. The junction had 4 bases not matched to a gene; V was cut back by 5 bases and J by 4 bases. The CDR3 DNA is TGCGCCAGCAGACCCGGACAGGGGTACGAGCAGTACTTC. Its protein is CASRPGQGYEQYF.

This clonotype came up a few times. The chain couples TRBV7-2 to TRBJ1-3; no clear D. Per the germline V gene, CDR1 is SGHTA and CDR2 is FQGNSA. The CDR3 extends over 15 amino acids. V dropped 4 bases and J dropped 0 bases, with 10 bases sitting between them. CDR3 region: CASSSPLLSGNTIYF. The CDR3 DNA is TGTGCCAGCAGCTCCCCTCTGCTCTCTGGAAACACCATATATTTT.

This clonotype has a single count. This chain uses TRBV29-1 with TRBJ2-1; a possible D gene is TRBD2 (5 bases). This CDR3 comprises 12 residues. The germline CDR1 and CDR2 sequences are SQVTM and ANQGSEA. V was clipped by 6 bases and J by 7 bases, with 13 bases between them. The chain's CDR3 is CSVGTSTNEQFF. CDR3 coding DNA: TGCAGCGTGGGAACTAGTACGAATGAGCAGTTCTTC.

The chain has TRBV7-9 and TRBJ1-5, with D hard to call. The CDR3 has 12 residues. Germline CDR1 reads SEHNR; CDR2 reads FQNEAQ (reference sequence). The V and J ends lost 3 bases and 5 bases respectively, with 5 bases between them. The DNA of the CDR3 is TGTGCCAGCAGCTTTTCGGATCAGCCCCAGCATTTT. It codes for CASSFSDQPQHF.

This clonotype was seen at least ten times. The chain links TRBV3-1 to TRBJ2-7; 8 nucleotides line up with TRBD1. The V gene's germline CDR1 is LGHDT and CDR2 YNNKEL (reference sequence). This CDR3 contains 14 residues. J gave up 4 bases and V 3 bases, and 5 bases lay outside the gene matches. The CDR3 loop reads CASSHSDRGYEQYF. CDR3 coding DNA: TGTGCCAGCAGCCATTCAGACAGGGGATACGAGCAGTACTTC.

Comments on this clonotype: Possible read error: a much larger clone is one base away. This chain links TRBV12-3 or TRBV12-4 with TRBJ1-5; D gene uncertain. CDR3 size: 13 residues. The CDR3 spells CASSLGFSQTQHF. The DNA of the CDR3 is TGTGCCAGCAGTTTGGGTTTTTCTCAGACCCAGCATTTT.